This TCR beta chain emerged from a study of OX40 agonist ivuxolimab in advanced cancers. Assay: immunoSEQ multiplex PCR; the TCRdb copy retains only in-frame clones and omits some. The profile shows about 160,000 clones, 90% to 95% of them singletons. The input for sequencing was CD4+ or CD8+ T cells sorted from blood, taken in a trial of the OX40 agonist ivuxolimab. The sequence came from an adult with an advanced solid tumor such as melanoma, head and neck, liver or kidney cancer.

CDR3 DNA: TGTGCCTGGTCTAAATCTGTGAACACTGAAGCTTTCTTT. This gives the protein CAWSKSVNTEAFF. This sequence joins TRBV30 and TRBJ1-1; D gene uncertain. The CDR3 runs to 13 residues. Trimming shortened V by 5 bases and J by 0 bases, and 10 bases separated the two germline ends. Germline lookup yields CDR1 GTSNPN and CDR2 SVGIG (reference sequence).